The 2 T cell receptor beta chains given below trace back to one sample, sequenced in a study of blood T cell repertoires in COVID-19. The repertoire was sequenced with immunoSEQ multiplex PCR; TCRdb's copy has only in-frame clones and lacks some. The sample includes about 190,000 clones, 70% to 85% of them seen just once. Sequencing input: peripheral blood. The receptors originated from a woman aged 30 to 39 with acute or convalescent COVID-19.

The V gene is TRBV27, the J gene TRBJ1-3; 9 bases map to TRBD1. CDR1 is MNHEY, CDR2 SMNVEV, per germline (reference sequence). The CDR3 runs to 16 residues. J was trimmed by 6 bases and V by 4 bases; bases with no gene match: 10. The CDR3: CASSSDPGTGPNTIYF. As DNA, the CDR3 is TGTGCCAGCAGTTCAGACCCCGGGACAGGGCCAAACACCATATATTTT.

The J gene is TRBJ1-6, the V gene TRBV6-5; 8 bases align to TRBD1. The V gene end was trimmed by 6 bases and the J gene end by 10 bases; junction bases not matched to a gene: 11. Germline assignment: CDR1 MNHEY and CDR2 SVGAGI. The CDR3 has 15 residues. This CDR3 reads CASRDRAIVRSPLHF. The CDR3 nucleotides read TGTGCCAGCAGGGACAGGGCTATAGTTAGGTCACCCCTCCACTTT.